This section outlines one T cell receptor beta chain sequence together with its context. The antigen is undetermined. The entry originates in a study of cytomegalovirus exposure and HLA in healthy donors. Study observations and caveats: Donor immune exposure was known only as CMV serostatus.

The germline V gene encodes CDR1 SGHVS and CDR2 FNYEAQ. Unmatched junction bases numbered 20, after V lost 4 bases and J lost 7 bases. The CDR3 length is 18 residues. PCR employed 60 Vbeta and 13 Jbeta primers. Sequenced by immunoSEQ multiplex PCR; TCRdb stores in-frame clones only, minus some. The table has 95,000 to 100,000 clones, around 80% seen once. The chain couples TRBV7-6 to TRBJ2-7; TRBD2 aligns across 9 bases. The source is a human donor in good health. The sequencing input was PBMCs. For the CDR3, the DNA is TGTGCCAGCAGCTCCGTCCCGCCGGTGGCGGGAGGGTTCGCAGAGCAGTACTTC. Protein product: CASSSVPPVAGGFAEQYF.